This T cell receptor (beta chain) was identified during a study of blood T cell repertoires in COVID-19. Study summary: Samples came from the United States, Italy and Spain, spanning acute and convalescent COVID-19.

As processed by the authors: The assay estimated nucleated cells by amplifying reference gene primers. Using immunoSEQ multiplex PCR, the repertoire was profiled, and TCRdb retains in-frame clones only, with some absent. V and J calls and clone size follow that table, whereas D and trimming were derived from the DNA. The repertoire holds about 400,000 clones, with roughly 86% as singletons. Participants' reported clinical history set cohort assignment. Recovery among Cohort 3 donors was established by two negative PCRs, clearance, or symptom resolution. CDR1 SEHNR and CDR2 FQNEAQ come from the germline V gene (reference sequence). Trimming took 3 bases from V and 8 from J, leaving 11 bases between them. The CDR3 has 13 amino acids.

This receptor was taken from a woman aged 25 to 39 who had recovered from COVID-19. This rearrangement joins TRBV7-9 to TRBJ2-4, with unresolved D. Sequencing was performed on PBMCs or T cells enriched from blood (not recorded which). This chain's CDR3 is CASSFRGADIQYF. CDR3 bases: TGTGCCAGCAGCTTTCGCGGTGCGGACATTCAGTACTTC.